The next 2 T cell receptor beta chains were all read from a single sample in a study of graft-versus-host responses after intestinal transplantation. The antigens for these receptors are not known. The protocol was immunoSEQ multiplex PCR, while the TCRdb copy is restricted to in-frame clones and leaves out a portion. The sample consists of about 89,000 clones, roughly 89% of them appearing once. Sequenced material: unstimulated CD4+ T cells sorted from spleen or lymph node cells, taken before intestinal transplant. The receptors were gathered from a human donor who received an intestinal transplant.

In its sample, this clone was seen a few times. CDR3 residues: CASSSPFQDYEQYF. In DNA, the CDR3 is TGTGCCAGCAGTTCCCCGTTCCAGGACTACGAGCAGTACTTC. This sequence joins TRBV6-1 and TRBJ2-7, with D uncertain. This CDR3 is 14 amino acids long. The germline gives CDR1 MNHNS, CDR2 SASEGT. V lost 5 bases, J lost 3 bases, and 14 bases lay in between.

This clone was counted a single time. V is TRBV7-9 and J is TRBJ2-7; TRBD1 agrees at 7 bases. CDR1 is SEHNR, CDR2 FQNEAQ, per germline (reference sequence). Trimming at V came to 5 bases and at J to 5 bases, leaving 6 bases not matched to a gene. This CDR3 has 13 residues. The DNA for the CDR3 is TGTGCCAGCAGCGAAGTACAGGGGAACGAGCAGTACTTC. It yields the protein CASSEVQGNEQYF.